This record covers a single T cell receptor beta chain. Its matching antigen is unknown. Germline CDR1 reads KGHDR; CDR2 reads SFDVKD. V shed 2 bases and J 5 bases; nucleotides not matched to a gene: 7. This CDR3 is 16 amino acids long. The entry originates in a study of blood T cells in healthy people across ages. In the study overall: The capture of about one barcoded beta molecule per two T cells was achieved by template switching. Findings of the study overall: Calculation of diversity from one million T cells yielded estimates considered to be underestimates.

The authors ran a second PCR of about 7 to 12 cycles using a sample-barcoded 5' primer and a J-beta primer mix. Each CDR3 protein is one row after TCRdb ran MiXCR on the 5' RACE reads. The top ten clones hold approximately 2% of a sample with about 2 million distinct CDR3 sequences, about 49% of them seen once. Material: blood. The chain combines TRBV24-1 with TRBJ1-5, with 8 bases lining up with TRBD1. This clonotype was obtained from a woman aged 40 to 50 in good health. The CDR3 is CATSDSTGGRHQPQHF. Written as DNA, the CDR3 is TGTGCCACCAGTGATTCCACAGGGGGGAGGCATCAGCCCCAGCATTTT.